This T cell receptor (beta chain) appears in the sequencing data of a study of cytomegalovirus exposure and HLA in healthy donors. CDR3 size: 15 residues. V lost 0 bases to trimming and J lost 3 bases; unmatched junction nucleotides: 2. Germline V gives CDR1 SGDLS, CDR2 YYNGEE. Sequenced by immunoSEQ multiplex PCR; TCRdb stores in-frame clones only, minus some. The sample lists 150,000 to 200,000 clones; approximately 87% were seen once. The rearrangement uses TRBV9 and TRBJ1-1; 10 nucleotides align to TRBD1. Sequencing was performed on PBMCs. The sequence was obtained from a woman under 40 in good health and CMV-seronegative. CDR3 in amino acids: CASSVGGQGHTEAFF. In nucleotides, the CDR3 is TGTGCCAGCAGCGTAGGGGGACAGGGGCACACTGAAGCTTTCTTT.